Described below is a single T cell receptor (beta chain) sequence and its context. While infection was still active, Seattle patients were enrolled and then followed longitudinally. Authors' processing steps: How many nucleated cells were present was estimated from reference gene primer amplification. Sequencing was performed with immunoSEQ multiplex PCR; in TCRdb, only in-frame clones are kept and a portion is missing. Clonal size and the V and J genes are those of that table, whereas D and trimming came from the DNA. The sample has fewer than 350,000 clones, 85% to 90% seen once; the top ten hold approximately 12%. This specimen comes from a study of blood T cell repertoires in COVID-19. On the study more broadly: The cDNA or gDNA used as material had been derived from T cells, B-cell-depleted T cells, or PBMCs.

Looked up from germline, CDR1 is SGHNT and CDR2 is YYREEE (reference sequence). The CDR3 contains 15 residues. V was pared by 1 base and J by 8 bases, with 10 bases of the junction left unmatched. This receptor was obtained from a woman aged 25 to 39 with COVID-19, enrolled during active disease. The J gene is TRBJ2-3, the V gene TRBV5-4; 7 bases are shared with TRBD2. Sequencing used peripheral blood. CDR3 protein: CASSLWGEGRGTQYF. DNA for the CDR3: TGTGCCAGCAGCTTGTGGGGGGAGGGTCGCGGTACGCAGTATTTT. Combining the CDR3 with reference TRBV5-4 and TRBJ2-3 gives the whole variable domain ETGVTQSPTHLIKTRGQQVTLRCSSQSGHNTVSWYQQALGQGPQFIFQYYREEENGRGNFPPRFSGLQFPNYSSELNVNALELDDSALYLCASSLWGEGRGTQYFGPGTRLTVL.